A single T cell receptor beta chain is shown here with its context. The V segment lost 0 bases and the J segment 7 bases; nucleotides outside the gene matches: 7. CDR3 length: 16 amino acids. The germline gives CDR1 SGHRS, CDR2 YFSETQ. Sequencing was performed with immunoSEQ multiplex PCR; in TCRdb, only in-frame clones are kept and a portion is missing. The table lists 70,000 to 95,000 clones, about 86% of them singletons. The data stem from a study of blood T cell repertoires in COVID-19. Study-wide background: Italy, Spain and the United States were the sources of the convalescent and acute COVID-19 samples. Sources were T cells, B-cell-depleted T cells, or PBMCs; the material itself was cDNA or gDNA.

Sequencing was performed on peripheral blood. This chain uses TRBV5-1 with TRBJ2-1; TRBD2 matches at 10 bases. The receptor's source is a woman in her 70s with acute or convalescent COVID-19. CDR3 residues: CASSLATSGTRNEQFF. Here the CDR3 DNA reads TGCGCCAGCAGCTTGGCTACTAGCGGGACTCGGAATGAGCAGTTCTTC.